The clone carrying this T cell receptor (beta chain) came up a few times. Sorted cell numbers of about 18,000 to 1,000,000, with 10%, 30% or 50% RNA, served as input for naive CD8 libraries. Naive CD8 T cells, phenotype CD8+CD4-CCR7+CD45RA+, were sorted. These data originate in a study of molecular identifiers for immune sequencing clone quantification. TCRdb called the PCR reads again in MiXCR, with one record for every CDR3 protein. Here the sample spans hundreds of thousands of distinct CDR3 sequences, about 25% being singletons. The TCR was taken from a human donor in good health. Some libraries in this study had Jurkat cell RNA spiked in. What was sequenced was naive CD8+ T cells from blood, with Jurkat cell RNA spiked in. Sample subset: FACS-sorted CD8+CD4-CCR7+CD45RA+ naive T cells.

CDR3 residues: CASSPPGGRNTGELFF. CDR3 bases: TGTGCCAGCAGTCCTCCAGGGGGCCGGAACACCGGGGAGCTGTTTTTT. The chain has TRBV12-3 or TRBV12-4 and TRBJ2-2, with 8 nucleotides matching TRBD1. The CDR3 runs 16 residues. V lost 5 bases, J lost 1 base, and 6 bases stayed unmatched.